Listed below are T cell receptor beta chains from one sample, sequenced in a study of cytomegalovirus exposure and HLA in healthy donors. Profiling relied on immunoSEQ multiplex PCR, and the TCRdb table lists in-frame clones only, not all of them. The profile shows 150,000 to 200,000 clones, 88% of them singletons. What was sequenced was PBMCs. Every receptor here comes from a man aged 18 to 29 in good health and CMV-seronegative. CDR3s include the opening cysteine and the closing phenylalanine or tryptophan. A D gene is named only where the DNA matches it firmly. Expanded clones get a size class; other rows say once, few or many, or leave the size out.

J gene,clone size,V gene,D gene,CDR3 protein,CDR3 DNA
TRBJ1-5,-,TRBV6-1,-,CASSDTGGDQPQHF,TGTGCCAGCAGTGATACAGGCGGAGATCAGCCCCAGCATTTT
TRBJ1-5,-,TRBV2,-,CASKPGVSGNQPQHF,TGTGCCAGCAAGCCGGGAGTTTCGGGCAATCAGCCCCAGCATTTT
TRBJ2-3,once,TRBV4-3,-,CASSQELSSTDTQYF,TGCGCCAGCAGCCAAGAATTGAGTAGCACAGATACGCAGTATTTT
TRBJ2-7,-,TRBV7-2,-,CASSSVYEQYF,TGTGCCAGCAGCTCGGTCTACGAGCAGTACTTC
TRBJ1-6,-,TRBV28,-,CASTLAASDSPLHF,TGTGCCAGCACCCTCGCCGCTTCGGATTCACCCCTCCACTTT
TRBJ2-7,few,TRBV19,-,CASTPAPQGPSYEQYF,TGTGCCAGTACTCCCGCCCCTCAGGGGCCCTCCTACGAGCAGTACTTC
TRBJ2-3,-,TRBV5-1,-,CASTMTDTDTQYF,TGCGCCAGCACGATGACAGACACAGATACGCAGTATTTT
TRBJ1-1,-,TRBV5-1,-,CASRPAGQMNTEAFF,TGCGCCAGCAGGCCCGCAGGACAGATGAACACTGAAGCTTTCTTT
TRBJ2-7,-,TRBV29-1,TRBD2,CSAHPRREGGGEQYF,TGCAGCGCCCACCCTCGGCGGGAGGGTGGTGGCGAGCAGTACTTC
TRBJ2-7,-,TRBV10-3,-,CAISERSYEQYF,TGTGCCATCAGTGAGCGCTCCTACGAGCAGTACTTC
TRBJ2-7,-,TRBV28,TRBD2,CASSYGTRSDEQYF,TGTGCCAGCAGTTACGGGACTAGGTCCGACGAGCAGTACTTC
TRBJ2-2,few,TRBV10-1,TRBD1,CASSVTGDNTGELFF,TGCGCCAGCAGTGTGACAGGGGATAACACCGGGGAGCTGTTTTTT
TRBJ2-1,-,TRBV11-3,-,CASSLTEESYSEQFF,TGTGCCAGCAGCTTGACAGAAGAAAGTTATAGTGAGCAGTTCTTC
TRBJ1-5,-,TRBV7-8,-,CASSFFQGPSQPQHF,TGTGCCAGCAGCTTTTTCCAGGGCCCCAGTCAGCCCCAGCATTTT
TRBJ2-3,-,TRBV10-3,-,CAIWTVDTDTQYF,TGTGCCATCTGGACAGTGGACACAGATACGCAGTATTTT
TRBJ2-1,few,TRBV5-1,-,CASSLAVGGGNEQFF,TGCGCCAGCAGCTTGGCGGTAGGGGGTGGCAATGAGCAGTTCTTC
TRBJ2-4,-,TRBV10-1,-,CASSDRGAKNIQYF,TGCGCCAGCAGTGACAGGGGAGCCAAAAACATTCAGTACTTC